This is a list of T cell receptor beta chains from one sample in a study of cytomegalovirus exposure and HLA in healthy donors. Sequenced by immunoSEQ multiplex PCR; TCRdb stores in-frame clones only, minus some. This sample has more than 140,000 clones, with about 80% found just once. The sample consisted of PBMCs. The receptor source for this set is a male donor in good health and CMV-seronegative. Each CDR3 is given with its conserved first and last residue. The D gene is left open where the match is weak. Some rows have no size entry. The others give once, few or many, or a class for an expanded clone.

TRBJ2-1	TRBV9	few	TRBD2	TGTGCCAGCAGCGTAGAGGCTAGCGGGGGGGCGGCCTACAATGAGCAGTTCTTC	CASSVEASGGAAYNEQFF
TRBJ2-2	TRBV27	.	.	TGTGCCAGCAGTCCGATTTTACCGCGGGACACCGGGGAGCTGTTTTTT	CASSPILPRDTGELFF
TRBJ1-2	TRBV7-8	.	TRBD1	TGTGCCAGCAGCTACAGACAGGGCCGGAGCGGCTACACCTTC	CASSYRQGRSGYTF
TRBJ2-1	TRBV7-9	.	TRBD2	TGTGCCAGCAGCTTAACCTACGGGCTAGCGGGTGAGCAGTTCTTC	CASSLTYGLAGEQFF
TRBJ1-1	TRBV7-6	.	.	TGTGCCAGCAGCAAGACAGGTACGGACACTGAAGCTTTCTTT	CASSKTGTDTEAFF
TRBJ1-5	TRBV16	.	.	TGTGCCAGCAGCCAATCGGCGGTAGCTCACAATCAGCCCCAGCATTTT	CASSQSAVAHNQPQHF
TRBJ2-1	TRBV29-1	few	TRBD1	TGCAGCGTTGTAGGGGGACAGGGAACCTACAATGAGCAGTTCTTC	CSVVGGQGTYNEQFF
TRBJ1-1	TRBV11-3	.	TRBD1	TGTGCCAGCAGCGGAGACAGGGGGCGCGGGAGTAATACTGAAGCTTTCTTT	CASSGDRGRGSNTEAFF
TRBJ1-3	TRBV6-1	.	.	TGTGCCAGCAGTCAAAAGCTGGGAGACACCATATATTTT	CASSQKLGDTIYF
TRBJ2-1	TRBV5-4	.	TRBD1	TGTGCCAGCAGCCAAACCGGGACAGGGCGTACCGGTGAGCAGTTCTTC	CASSQTGTGRTGEQFF
TRBJ1-2	TRBV21-1	.	.	TGTGCCAGCAGCAATCACCGCCTACAATCGTACAGTAACTATGGCTACACCTTC	CASSNHRLQSYSNYGYTF
TRBJ2-1	TRBV13	.	TRBD2	TGTGCCAGCAGTCCTACTAGCGGGAGTCCCACCAATGAGCAGTTCTTC	CASSPTSGSPTNEQFF
TRBJ2-2	TRBV7-9	.	.	TGTGCCAGCAGCCAGGGGGAGACAGCGGGCTACGGGGAGCTGTTTTTT	CASSQGETAGYGELFF
TRBJ2-5	TRBV9	few	TRBD2	TGTGCCAGCAGCGGAGGGTCTAGCGGGAGGTTGGCGGAGACCCAGTACTTC	CASSGGSSGRLAETQYF
TRBJ2-5	TRBV27	few	.	TGTGCCCCCCCGGGGACCCAGTACTTC	CAPPGTQYF
TRBJ2-1	TRBV5-1	.	.	TGCGCCAGCAGCTTGTCGGACAACTACAATGAGCAGTTCTTC	CASSLSDNYNEQFF
TRBJ1-1	TRBV30	.	TRBD1	TGTGCCTGGAGGACAGGGACTGAAGCTTTCTTT	CAWRTGTEAFF
TRBJ1-2	TRBV6-5	.	TRBD1	TGTGCCAGCAGGATCACAGGGGAGGAGGGCTACACCTTC	CASRITGEEGYTF
TRBJ1-1	TRBV11-2	.	.	TGTGCCAGCAGCTTAGAATTCGACAGGATAGAAGCTTTCTTT	CASSLEFDRIEAFF
TRBJ2-1	TRBV13	.	TRBD2	TGTGCCAGCAGCCAGCTAGCGGGAGGGTCCGCCTACAATGAGCAGTTCTTC	CASSQLAGGSAYNEQFF
TRBJ2-7	TRBV11-1	.	TRBD2	TGTGCCAGCAGCCAACAGCGGGGGGGCCCCCGCGAGCAGTACTTC	CASSQQRGGPREQYF
TRBJ1-1	TRBV9	.	.	TGTGCCAGCAGCCCTCGGGAGGTAGGGCCGAGTGAAGCTTTCTTT	CASSPREVGPSEAFF
TRBJ2-3	TRBV4-3	.	TRBD1	TGCGCCAGCAGCCAGCTCACAGGGGGCGGATCAGATACGCAGTATTTT	CASSQLTGGGSDTQYF
TRBJ2-1	TRBV19	.	TRBD1	TGTGCCAGTAGTATTGACAGGGCCTCCTACAATGAGCAGTTCTTC	CASSIDRASYNEQFF
TRBJ1-2	TRBV7-9	.	.	TGTTCCAGCAGCTTATTGTCCGGACGGAGGCTTAACTATGGCTACACCTTC	CSSSLLSGRRLNYGYTF